These 3 T cell receptor beta chains came from one sample sequenced in a study of control samples from healthy donors and cancer patients. This table comes from immunoSEQ multiplex PCR, and its TCRdb copy is limited to in-frame clones, with some not included. The sample records 150,000 or so clones, 80% to 95% being singletons. The sample was blood. The source of these receptors is a man in his late teens or twenties in good health.

The count of this clone is one. The chain links TRBV5-1 to TRBJ2-5, with 8 bases fitting TRBD1. The CDR3 contains 14 residues. With 6 bases clipped from V and 7 bases from J, the junction kept 11 bases outside the gene matches. Germline V gene data show CDR1 as SGHRS and CDR2 as YFSETQ. The CDR3 bases are TGCGCCAGCAACCCACAGGGGGTCCCGGTGACCCAGTACTTC. Its translation is CASNPQGVPVTQYF.

The chain has TRBV5-6 and TRBJ2-7; the D gene is possibly TRBD1 (6 bases). Germline V lookup: CDR1 SGHDT, CDR2 YYEEEE. The CDR3 length is 14 residues. Deletions cut 4 bases from V and 2 bases from J, with 13 bases between. CDR3 nucleotide sequence: TGTGCCAGCAGCCTGGGACACTTCACCTACGAGCAGTACTTC. This sequence encodes CASSLGHFTYEQYF.

The gene calls are TRBV7-2 and TRBJ1-2, with D possibly TRBD1 on 6 matching bases. This CDR3 is 16 amino acids long. Germline values: CDR1 SGHTA, CDR2 FQGNSA. V shed 2 bases and J shed 6 bases, with 19 bases lying between them. In DNA, the CDR3 is TGTGCCAGCAGCTTATGGAACAGGGACCTTAAGGATGGCTACACCTTC. Translating gives CASSLWNRDLKDGYTF.